This passage covers 27 T cell receptor beta chains from one sample sequenced in a study of monozygotic twins with inflammatory bowel disease. TCRdb reanalyzed the 5' RACE reads, giving one entry per CDR3 protein sequence and no DNA. The table for this sample gives around 230,000 distinct CDR3 sequences. The source material was blood. These receptors originate from a human donor with ulcerative colitis or Crohn's disease, or a healthy co-twin of an affected twin (not recorded which).

The chain recombines TRBV20-1 with TRBJ2-7; TCRdb's D call of TRBD2 is untestable without DNA. The CDR3 is 14 residues long. The germline V gene encodes CDR1 DFQATT and CDR2 SNEGSKA (reference sequence). The CDR3 loop is CSAHVAGSSYEQYF.

CDR3 region: CASTQEWGTEAFF. The chain recombines TRBV11-2 with TRBJ1-1; TCRdb lists TRBD1, though no DNA is available to test this call. The CDR3 loop spans 13 amino acids. CDR1 is SGHAT, CDR2 FQNNGV, per germline.

This CDR3 is CASSGRTGVNSPLHF. The chain has TRBV12-3 or TRBV12-4 and TRBJ1-6; TCRdb gives TRBD1 as the D gene, but with no DNA this cannot be confirmed. The CDR3 covers 15 residues.

V gene TRBV29-1 combines with J gene TRBJ2-3. This CDR3 region has 13 residues. Germline V lookup: CDR1 SQVTM, CDR2 ANQGSEA. The CDR3 reads CSVSDGYTDTQYF.

The genes are TRBV12-3 or TRBV12-4 and TRBJ2-7. CDR3 length equals 12 residues. The CDR3 loop is CASSLHSYEQYF.

The chain carries TRBV5-1 and TRBJ2-7; TCRdb designates TRBD1, a call that cannot be tested without DNA. The CDR3 totals 18 residues. The germline CDR1 and CDR2 sequences are SGHRS and YFSETQ. CDR3 residues: CASSLRLTAFDNFGEQYF.

The V gene is TRBV6-1, the J gene TRBJ2-4; TCRdb gives TRBD1 as the D gene, but with no DNA this cannot be confirmed. Germline loops: CDR1 MNHNS, CDR2 SASEGT. CDR3 length equals 19 residues. The CDR3: CASSELYGGGAGLKNIQYF.

J is TRBJ2-5 and V is TRBV18. The CDR3 extends over 13 amino acids. Germline loops: CDR1 KGHSH, CDR2 LQKENI. The CDR3 reads CASSPPNQETQYF.

V is TRBV28 and J is TRBJ1-6; TCRdb gives TRBD1 as the D gene, but with no DNA this cannot be confirmed. Germline values: CDR1 MDHEN, CDR2 SYDVKM. The CDR3 has 18 amino acids. The CDR3: CASSLKLRGSSYNSPLHF.

The chain is built from TRBV12-3 or TRBV12-4 and TRBJ1-4; the D call of TRBD1 rests on TCRdb alone, since no DNA is present to check it. The CDR3 is 14 amino acids. This chain's CDR3 is CASSPTGLYEKLFF.

This rearrangement joins TRBV7-8 to TRBJ2-5; checking the TCRdb D call of TRBD1 is not possible without DNA. The germline V gene has CDR1 SGHVS and CDR2 FQNEAQ. The CDR3 sequence is 16 residues long. The CDR3 is CASSLTGRGKQETQYF.

This rearrangement joins TRBV20-1 to TRBJ2-5; with no DNA, the TCRdb D assignment of TRBD1 cannot be verified. Germline V gene lookup returns CDR1 DFQATT and CDR2 SNEGSKA (reference sequence). This CDR3 comprises 14 residues. CDR3 protein: CSAYRNQVQETQYF.

CDR3 protein: CASSKAPPRVSPKEKLFF. V usage is TRBV7-8 and J usage is TRBJ1-4; the D call of TRBD1 rests on TCRdb alone, since no DNA is present to check it. The V gene's germline CDR1 is SGHVS and CDR2 FQNEAQ. The CDR3 runs to 18 residues.

V usage is TRBV11-1 and J usage is TRBJ2-7. The CDR3 has 15 residues. The germline CDR1 and CDR2 sequences are SGHAT and FQDESV (reference sequence). This chain's CDR3 is CASSLRGPSSYEQYF.

V is TRBV5-1 and J is TRBJ1-6. This CDR3 has 15 residues. From germline, CDR1 is SGHRS and CDR2 YFSETQ. CDR3 region: CASSFESRINSPLHF.

V is TRBV5-1 and J is TRBJ2-1; lacking DNA, the TRBD1 call made by TCRdb goes unchecked. Germline V gene sequence: CDR1 SGHRS, CDR2 YFSETQ. CDR3 length: 15 residues. CDR3 sequence reads: CASSNVPGTHNEQFF.

V is TRBV10-3 and J is TRBJ2-2; TCRdb names TRBD1, which stays unverified in the absence of DNA. The CDR3 contains 16 residues. The germline CDR1 and CDR2 sequences are ENHRY and SYGVKD. The CDR3 loop is CAISGQGASNTGELFF.

V usage is TRBV15 and J usage is TRBJ1-2. This CDR3 contains 16 residues. The germline CDR1 and CDR2 sequences are LNHNV and YYDKDF (reference sequence). The CDR3 protein is CATSRDRAYPNYGYTF.

V is TRBV18 and J is TRBJ2-7; TCRdb picks TRBD2, but there is no DNA to check that call. In germline, CDR1 is KGHSH, CDR2 LQKENI. The CDR3 runs to 16 residues. The chain's CDR3 is CASSPLGLAGTYEQYF.

Here the CDR3 reads CASSSTRQWGSDHSPLHF. The gene calls are TRBV13 and TRBJ1-6. The CDR3 totals 18 residues. The V gene's germline CDR1 is PRHDT and CDR2 FYEKMQ (reference sequence).

CDR3 loop: CASSQDGPYEQYF. The chain links TRBV3-1 to TRBJ2-7. The CDR3 loop spans 13 amino acids. Germline V gene data show CDR1 as LGHDT and CDR2 as YNNKEL (reference sequence).

The chain couples TRBV12-3 or TRBV12-4 to TRBJ1-5. CDR3 length equals 14 residues. CDR3: CASSFGDSNQPQHF.

The CDR3 is CATSPGQPLYGYTF. The chain carries TRBV15 and TRBJ1-2; checking the TCRdb D call of TRBD1 is not possible without DNA. The germline CDR1 and CDR2 sequences are LNHNV and YYDKDF (reference sequence). There are 14 residues in the CDR3. Based on the CDR3 plus reference TRBV15 and TRBJ1-2, the full variable domain is DAMVIQNPRYQVTQFGKPVTLSCSQTLNHNVMYWYQQKSSQAPKLLFHYYDKDFNNEADTPDNFQSRRPNTSFCFLDIRSPGLGDTAMYLCATSPGQPLYGYTFGSGTRLTVV.

This chain joins TRBV5-1 and TRBJ1-3; the TCRdb call, TRBD1, lacks DNA for checking. The CDR3 covers 14 residues. Germline V gives CDR1 SGHRS, CDR2 YFSETQ. The CDR3 spells CASSPRQGVDTIYF.

The V and J genes are TRBV3-1 and TRBJ2-1; TCRdb's D call, TRBD1, is unchecked because there is no DNA. This CDR3 has 18 amino acids. From germline, CDR1 is LGHDT and CDR2 YNNKEL (reference sequence). CDR3 in amino acids: CASSQDSTVGTGGYEQFF.

This chain uses TRBV7-2 with TRBJ2-5; TCRdb designates TRBD2, a call that cannot be tested without DNA. Germline V CDR1 and CDR2: SGHTA, FQGNSA. CDR3 length: 14 amino acids. The CDR3 protein is CASSPIGVGETQYF.

V is TRBV7-8 and J is TRBJ2-1. Germline V gene sequence: CDR1 SGHVS, CDR2 FQNEAQ. The CDR3 totals 17 residues. CDR3 loop: CASSSPGVRQSYNEQFF. Drawing the rest from reference TRBV7-8 and TRBJ2-1, the complete variable domain is GAGVSQSPRYKVAKRGQDVALRCDPISGHVSLFWYQQALGQGPEFLTYFQNEAQLDKSGLPSDRFFAERPEGSVSTLKIQRTQQEDSAVYLCASSSPGVRQSYNEQFFGPGTRLTVL.